The 19 T cell receptor beta chains presented below share a single source sample, sequenced in a study of human T cells and chemical hapten exposure. TCRdb fed the RACE reads into MiXCR, producing one record per CDR3 protein. Of 33,000 or so distinct CDR3 sequences in the sample, approximately 12% were seen once. Documented time point: pre-sensitization, week 0. The treatment is: therapeutic diphenylcyclopropenone sensitization with weekly scalp DPC. Whole blood, unfractionated, served as the material for total RNA extraction. This specimen was whole blood, taken in connection with sensitization to the hapten diphenylcyclopropenone (DPC). These TCRs come from a woman aged 40 to 50 with alopecia areata. Some clones in this sample may be carry-over from other donors' samples.

In its sample, this clonotype was seen many times. The chain links TRBV10-3 to TRBJ2-1; D ambiguous. V was clipped by 4 bases and J by 4 bases, with 23 bases between them. There are 18 residues in the CDR3. Germline V gene lookup returns CDR1 ENHRY and CDR2 SYGVKD. The DNA for the CDR3 is TGTGCCATCAGTGGGCCGGTACCGGGCCTAAAGGGATACAATGAGCAGTTCTTC. Translation gives CAISGPVPGLKGYNEQFF.

This clonotype came up many times. V and J are TRBV20-1 and TRBJ1-2, with D perhaps matching TRBD1 (5 bases). The germline V gene encodes CDR1 DFQATT and CDR2 SNEGSKA (reference sequence). This CDR3 is built from 14 residues. The V end lost 6 bases, the J end lost 4 bases, and 18 bases lay between the germline ends. This chain's CDR3 is CSASGPLISYGYTF. The CDR3 nucleotides read TGCAGTGCATCGGGACCCTTAATTAGCTATGGCTACACCTTC.

This clonotype was seen at least ten times. No DNA is shown, since the ends of the CDR3 on it are uncertain; the CDR3 is the one TCRdb lists. The chain couples TRBV21-1 to TRBJ2-2; no check of the table's D call, TRBD1, against the DNA was made. TRBV21-1 is an annotated pseudogene. From its first to its last residue, the CDR3 has 15 amino acids. CDR3 residues: CASSGRTEAAGSCFF.

The J gene is TRBJ2-7, the V gene TRBV4-1, with D hard to call. CDR3 length: 16 residues. V gave up 4 bases and J gave up 0 bases, with 16 bases separating them. Germline CDR1 is MGHRA and CDR2 is YSYEKL. The CDR3 region has the DNA TGCGCCAGCAGCCCCTCAGGCGGCCTGAGCTCCTACGAGCAGTACTTC. As protein: CASSPSGGLSSYEQYF.

This clonotype was counted only a few times. CDR3 DNA: TGTGCCAGCAGCCCCCTAGCGGGAGGGCCGGTTTCTGAGCAGTACTTC. It translates to CASSPLAGGPVSEQYF. This sequence joins TRBV7-6 and TRBJ2-7; 12 bases line up with TRBD2. Per the germline V gene, CDR1 is SGHVS and CDR2 is FNYEAQ. The CDR3 totals 16 residues. The J segment lost 7 bases and the V segment lost 5 bases, leaving 12 bases of the junction unmatched.

This clonotype has a handful of counts. The rearrangement links TRBV28 to TRBJ2-3; 7 nucleotides match TRBD1. Losses at the gene ends were 6 bases for V and 9 bases for J; bases not matched to a gene: 3. Germline lookup yields CDR1 MDHEN and CDR2 SYDVKM. The CDR3 loop spans 11 amino acids. CDR3 DNA: TGTGCCAGCAGCCGACAGGGCACGCAGTATTTT. This sequence encodes CASSRQGTQYF.

The CDR3: CASSLDPSGTEAFF. CDR3 nucleotides: TGTGCCAGCAGCTTAGACCCCTCGGGAACTGAAGCTTTCTTT. This chain links TRBV7-3 with TRBJ1-1; no clear D. Trimming stripped 2 bases from V and 5 bases from J, with 12 bases between. The CDR3 consists of 14 residues. Germline values: CDR1 SGHTA, CDR2 FQGTGA.

This chain uses TRBV25-1 with TRBJ1-1, with D perhaps TRBD1 (6 bases). V was shortened by 3 bases and J by 3 bases, with 14 bases between the two germline ends. The CDR3 runs 15 residues. The V gene's germline CDR1 is MGHDK and CDR2 SYGVNS. This CDR3 reads CASSEPRGSHTEAFF. As DNA, the CDR3 is TGTGCCAGCAGTGAGCCCAGGGGAAGTCACACTGAAGCTTTCTTT.

This clonotype appeared many times. V gene TRBV5-1 combines with J gene TRBJ2-3; 7 bases agree with TRBD2. Unmatched junction bases numbered 3, after V lost 1 base and J lost 1 base. The CDR3 covers 15 residues. Germline values: CDR1 SGHRS, CDR2 YFSETQ. The CDR3, as DNA: TGCGCCAGCAGCTTGCCGCGGGAGCGCACAGATACGCAGTATTTT. The encoded protein is CASSLPRERTDTQYF.

The chain recombines TRBV5-6 with TRBJ2-7, with no clear D. Trimming shortened V by 0 bases and J by 1 base, and 2 bases separated the two germline ends. The germline gives CDR1 SGHDT, CDR2 YYEEEE. The CDR3 is 12 amino acids. CDR3 DNA: TGTGCCAGCAGCTTGGCGTCCTACGAGCAGTACTTC. Translating it yields CASSLASYEQYF.

The chain combines TRBV7-2 with TRBJ2-1; 12 nucleotides line up with TRBD1. CDR1 SGHTA and CDR2 FQGNSA come from the germline V gene. This CDR3 is built from 17 residues. V lost 2 bases to trimming and J lost 10 bases; unmatched junction nucleotides: 12. CDR3 in amino acids: CASSLFPVGQGAGEQFF. The DNA for the CDR3 is TGTGCCAGCAGCTTATTTCCTGTGGGACAGGGGGCGGGGGAGCAGTTCTTC.

The chain uses TRBV11-2 and TRBJ2-7; 8 nucleotides align to TRBD1. Germline CDR1 is SGHAT and CDR2 is FQNNGV. V was pared by 7 bases and J by 1 base, with 15 bases of the junction left unmatched. The CDR3 is 17 residues long. CDR3 bases: TGTGCCAGCAACCCCGTTAACAGGGGGAGAGGGTCCTACGAGCAGTACTTC. It codes for CASNPVNRGRGSYEQYF.

Ten or more counts support this clonotype. This chain connects TRBV18 to TRBJ2-3, with D maybe TRBD1 (6 bases). The CDR3 runs 16 residues. The germline gives CDR1 KGHSH, CDR2 LQKENI. The ends were cut back, 5 bases at V and 0 bases at J, with 15 bases in the middle. CDR3 residues: CASSATGTLSTDTQYF. CDR3 DNA: TGTGCCAGCTCAGCAACAGGGACCCTAAGCACAGATACGCAGTATTTT.

This clonotype was seen only a few times. The V and J genes are TRBV15 and TRBJ1-1; the match to TRBD1 covers 10 bases. CDR3 length equals 14 residues. Germline V gene sequence: CDR1 LNHNV, CDR2 YYDKDF (reference sequence). The V segment lost 6 bases and the J segment 4 bases; nucleotides outside the gene matches: 5. The chain's CDR3 is CATRTDRGGTEAFF. The CDR3 DNA reads as TGTGCCACCAGGACGGACAGGGGGGGCACTGAAGCTTTCTTT.

V gene TRBV20-1 combines with J gene TRBJ2-1; TRBD2 aligns across 8 bases. The V gene's germline CDR1 is DFQATT and CDR2 SNEGSKA (reference sequence). Germline trimming cut 6 bases from V and 3 bases from J; bases unmatched to any gene: 7. The CDR3 consists of 14 residues. This CDR3 is CSATSGGLYNEQFF. CDR3 DNA sequence: TGCAGTGCCACGTCGGGAGGGCTCTACAATGAGCAGTTCTTC.

Sample share makes this clonotype medium-sized. This chain links TRBV9 with TRBJ2-2; D gene ambiguous. The length of the CDR3 is 13 residues. Looked up from germline, CDR1 is SGDLS and CDR2 is YYNGEE. The V and J ends lost 0 bases and 6 bases respectively, with 6 bases between them. CDR3 region: CASSVERSGELFF. The CDR3, as DNA: TGTGCCAGCAGCGTAGAGAGGTCCGGGGAGCTGTTTTTT.

This clonotype has a count of ten or more. Here the CDR3 reads CASSRDRGSGGYTF. CDR3 nucleotides: TGTGCCAGCAGCCGGGACAGGGGATCAGGGGGCTACACCTTC. The chain couples TRBV2 to TRBJ1-2; TRBD1 aligns across 10 bases. Trimming took 6 bases from V and 8 from J; bases not matched to a gene: 9. The CDR3 is 14 residues long. CDR1 and CDR2 (germline): SNHLY, FYNNEI.

This clonotype occurred many times. The chain joins TRBV2 to TRBJ2-5; no reliable D call. V lost 11 bases to trimming and J lost 4 bases, with 11 bases between them. This CDR3 is built from 11 residues. CDR1 is SNHLY, CDR2 FYNNEI, per germline. CDR3 nucleotides: TGTGCCGGTTCTGGCGGAGAGACCCAGTACTTC. This sequence encodes CAGSGGETQYF.

This clonotype is medium-sized within its sample. The CDR3 protein is CSAPPLAGTDTQYF. In DNA, the CDR3 is TGCAGTGCCCCCCCGCTAGCGGGGACAGATACGCAGTATTTT. V usage is TRBV20-1 and J usage is TRBJ2-3; 9 bases agree with TRBD2. CDR1 is DFQATT, CDR2 SNEGSKA, per germline (reference sequence). J gave up 3 bases and V 6 bases, and 7 bases lay outside the gene matches. The CDR3 length is 14 residues.